This TCR beta chain originates from a study of shared clonotypes between healthy human individuals. The CDR3 is 15 amino acids. The V gene's germline CDR1 is SEHNR and CDR2 FQNEAQ (reference sequence). Trimming cost V 5 bases and J 7 bases, with 18 bases left between them. At deep level, the assay was performed. Using immunoSEQ multiplex PCR, the repertoire was profiled, and TCRdb retains in-frame clones only, with some absent. The sample carries about 1 million clones, approximately 68% recorded once. Points from the study as a whole: It was the non-shared clonotypes that had lower generation probabilities than clonotypes shared by all four donors.

In regard to this clone: The target antigen is unknown.

Sequenced material: memory CD4+ T cells sorted from blood. Subset indicated: CD45RA-negative fraction. The TCR sequence derives from a man aged 18 to 29 in good health. This chain connects TRBV7-9 to TRBJ2-1; the D call may be TRBD1 or TRBD2 (6 bases each). The CDR3 here is CASSRGLEFRNEQFF. The CDR3 DNA is TGTGCCAGCAGCCGGGGGCTAGAATTTAGGAATGAGCAGTTCTTC. The variable domain in full, with the rest retrieved from reference TRBV7-9 and TRBJ2-1, is DTGVSQNPRHKITKRGQNVTFRCDPISEHNRLYWYRQTLGQGPEFLTYFQNEAQLEKSRLLSDRFSAERPKGSFSTLEIQRTEQGDSAMYLCASSRGLEFRNEQFFGPGTRLTVL.